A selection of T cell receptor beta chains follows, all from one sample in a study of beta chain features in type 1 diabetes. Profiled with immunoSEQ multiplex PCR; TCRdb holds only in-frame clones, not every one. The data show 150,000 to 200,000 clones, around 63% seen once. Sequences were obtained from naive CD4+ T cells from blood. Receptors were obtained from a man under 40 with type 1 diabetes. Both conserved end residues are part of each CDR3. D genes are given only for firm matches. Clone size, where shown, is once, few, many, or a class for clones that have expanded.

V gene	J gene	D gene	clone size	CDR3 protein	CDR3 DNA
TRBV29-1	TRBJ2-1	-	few	CSSARQLNNEQFF	TGCAGCTCGGCTCGACAGTTAAACAATGAGCAGTTCTTC
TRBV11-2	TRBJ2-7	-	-	CASGETGQAYEQYF	TGTGCCAGCGGAGAGACAGGCCAGGCCTACGAGCAGTACTTC
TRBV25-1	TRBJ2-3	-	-	CASSDFLRGDTQYF	TGTGCCAGCAGTGACTTCCTTCGCGGTGATACGCAGTATTTT
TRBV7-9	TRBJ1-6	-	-	CASSFSSENSPLHF	TGTGCCAGCAGCTTCAGTTCGGAGAATTCACCCCTCCACTTT
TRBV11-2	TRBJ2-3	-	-	CASSLGQDTQYF	TGTGCCAGCAGCTTAGGGCAAGATACGCAGTATTTT
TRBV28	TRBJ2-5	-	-	CASTGWGGQETQYF	TGTGCCAGCACTGGATGGGGCGGACAAGAGACCCAGTACTTC
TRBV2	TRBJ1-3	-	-	CASSEGPPLSYF	TGTGCCAGCAGTGAGGGCCCACCTCTCTCATATTTT
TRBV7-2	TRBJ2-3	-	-	CASSLANTDTQYF	TGTGCCAGCAGCTTGGCAAACACAGATACGCAGTATTTT
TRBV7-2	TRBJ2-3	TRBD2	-	CASSPHGTSGVRNTQYF	TGTGCCAGCAGCCCCCACGGGACTAGCGGCGTCAGGAATACGCAGTATTTT
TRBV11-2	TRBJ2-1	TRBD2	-	CASSPERRGGDNEQFF	TGTGCCAGCAGCCCCGAAAGGCGGGGGGGCGACAATGAGCAGTTCTTC
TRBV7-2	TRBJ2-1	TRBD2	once	CASSPLPISGGKRFF	TGTGCCAGCAGCCCCCTGCCAATTAGCGGGGGGAAGCGGTTCTTC
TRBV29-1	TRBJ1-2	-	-	CSVGGVYGYTF	TGCAGCGTTGGAGGGGTCTATGGCTACACCTTC